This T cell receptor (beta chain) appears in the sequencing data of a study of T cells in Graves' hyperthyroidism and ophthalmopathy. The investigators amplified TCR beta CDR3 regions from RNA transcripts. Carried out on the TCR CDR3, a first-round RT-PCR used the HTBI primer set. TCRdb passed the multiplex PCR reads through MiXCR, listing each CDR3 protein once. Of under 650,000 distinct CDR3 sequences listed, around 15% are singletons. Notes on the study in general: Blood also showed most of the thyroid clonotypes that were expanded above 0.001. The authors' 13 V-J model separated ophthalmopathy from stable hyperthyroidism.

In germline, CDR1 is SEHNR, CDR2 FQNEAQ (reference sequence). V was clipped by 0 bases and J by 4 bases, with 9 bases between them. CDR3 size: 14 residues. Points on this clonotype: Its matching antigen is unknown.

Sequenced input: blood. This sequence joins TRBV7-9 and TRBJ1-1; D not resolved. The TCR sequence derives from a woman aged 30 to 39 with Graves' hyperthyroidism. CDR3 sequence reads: CASSLALWGTEAFF. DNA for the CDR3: TGTGCCAGCAGCTTAGCGCTATGGGGCACTGAAGCTTTCTTT.